This TCR beta chain was identified in a study of cytomegalovirus exposure and HLA in healthy donors. Primers: 60 Vbeta forward and 13 Jbeta reverse. The data were produced by immunoSEQ multiplex PCR, yet TCRdb's version contains in-frame clones alone and is incomplete. The listing records 70,000 to 90,000 clones. Findings and limits, study-wide: A later analysis found most CMV-associated TCR beta chains apparently HLA-restricted.

Germline V gene sequence: CDR1 MNHNY, CDR2 SVGAGI (reference sequence). V lost 2 bases, J lost 6 bases, and 10 bases stayed unmatched. This CDR3 is 16 amino acids long. Comments on this clone: Its specificity is not known.

The V and J genes are TRBV6-6 and TRBJ1-2; 9 nucleotides agree with TRBD1. Specimen: PBMCs. The receptor was isolated from a man between 18 and 29 years old in good health and CMV-seropositive. CDR3 nucleotides: TGTGCCAGCAGTTACGCCTTCACAGGGGGCGCAGATGGCTACACCTTC. Translating it yields CASSYAFTGGADGYTF.